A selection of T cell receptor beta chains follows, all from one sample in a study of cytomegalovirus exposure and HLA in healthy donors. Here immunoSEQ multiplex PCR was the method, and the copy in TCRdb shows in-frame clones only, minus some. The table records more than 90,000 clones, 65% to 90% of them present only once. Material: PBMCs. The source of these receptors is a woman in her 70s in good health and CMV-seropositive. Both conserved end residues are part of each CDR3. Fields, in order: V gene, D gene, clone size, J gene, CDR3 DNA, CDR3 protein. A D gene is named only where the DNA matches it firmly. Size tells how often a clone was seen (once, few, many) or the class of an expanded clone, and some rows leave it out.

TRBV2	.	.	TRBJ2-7	TGTGCCAGCAGTGACCCCCGCAGGTCCAACGAGCAGTACTTC	CASSDPRRSNEQYF
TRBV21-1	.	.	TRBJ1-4	TGTGCCAGCAGCGTACCGGACAGACCTAATGAAAAACTGTTTTTT	CASSVPDRPNEKLFF
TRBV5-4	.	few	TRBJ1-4	TGTGCCAGCAGCTCCCAGAACCCTGGAGGAGAAAAACTGTTTTTT	CASSSQNPGGEKLFF
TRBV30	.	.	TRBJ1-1	TGTGCCTGGGCGGGGTACACTGAAGCTTTCTTT	CAWAGYTEAFF
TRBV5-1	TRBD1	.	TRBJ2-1	TGCGCCAGCAGCTTACAGACAGGGGCTTACAATGAGCAGTTCTTC	CASSLQTGAYNEQFF
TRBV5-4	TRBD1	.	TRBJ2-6	TGTGCCAGCAGCCTGGGGACAGGGGGCCCTGGGGCCAACGTCCTGACTTTC	CASSLGTGGPGANVLTF
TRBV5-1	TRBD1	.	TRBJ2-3	TGCGCCAGCAGCATCGGGACAGTCAGCACAGATACGCAGTATTTT	CASSIGTVSTDTQYF
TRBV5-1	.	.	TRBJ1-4	TGCGCCAGCAGCTCGATCGGAGGTACTAATGAAAAACTGTTTTTT	CASSSIGGTNEKLFF
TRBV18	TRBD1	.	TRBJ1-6	TGTGCCAGCTCCCCTGGACAGGTCGGGGTCGGTTCACCCCTCCACTTT	CASSPGQVGVGSPLHF
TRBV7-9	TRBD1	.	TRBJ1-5	TGTGCCAGCAGCCGACAGGGTTCTAATCAGCCCCAGCATTTT	CASSRQGSNQPQHF
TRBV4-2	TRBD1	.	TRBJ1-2	TGTGCCAGCAGCCTTACGGACAGGGACCATGGCTACACCTTC	CASSLTDRDHGYTF
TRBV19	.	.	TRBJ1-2	TGTGCCAGTAGTAAGGAGAGGGCAGCTAACTATGGCTACACCTTC	CASSKERAANYGYTF
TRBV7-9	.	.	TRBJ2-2	TGTGCCAGCAGCGAGAGACTATACGGAAACACCGGGGAGCTGTTTTTT	CASSERLYGNTGELFF
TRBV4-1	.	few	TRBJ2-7	TGCGCCAGCAGCCCCCATGACCGGGAGCCCAACTCCTACGAGCAGTACTTC	CASSPHDREPNSYEQYF
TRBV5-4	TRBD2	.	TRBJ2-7	TGTGCCAGCAGCTTAACGGGGGGGGGTTCCTACGAGCAGTACTTC	CASSLTGGGSYEQYF
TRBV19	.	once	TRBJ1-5	TGTGCCAGTAGTATGTACGCGGGGGATGGCAATCAGCCCCAGCATTTT	CASSMYAGDGNQPQHF
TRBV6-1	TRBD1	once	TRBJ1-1	TGTGCCAGCAGTCGGGACAGGGGTTTTCGGACTGAAGCTTTCTTT	CASSRDRGFRTEAFF
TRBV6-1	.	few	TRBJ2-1	TGTGCCAGCAATACCCAGGGCGGTGCCTACAATGAGCAGTTCTTC	CASNTQGGAYNEQFF
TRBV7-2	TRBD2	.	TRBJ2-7	TGTGCCAGCAGCCCAACTAGCGGGAGATTCGCGCAGTACTTC	CASSPTSGRFAQYF
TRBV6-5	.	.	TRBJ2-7	TGTGCCAGCACCCAACAGGGAGCGGGGGAGCAGTACTTC	CASTQQGAGEQYF
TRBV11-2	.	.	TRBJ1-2	TGTGCCAGCAGCGGACTTAACTATGGCTACACCTTC	CASSGLNYGYTF
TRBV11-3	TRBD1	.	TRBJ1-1	TGTGCCAGCAGCTTTACAGGGGGCGAAGCTTTCTTT	CASSFTGGEAFF
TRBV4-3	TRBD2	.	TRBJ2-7	TGCGCCAGCAGCCAAGATGGAGCGGGAGGGTTCGACGAGCAGTACTTC	CASSQDGAGGFDEQYF
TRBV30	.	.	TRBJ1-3	TGTGCCTGGAGTGCGGGGAGCTCTGGAAACACCATATATTTT	CAWSAGSSGNTIYF
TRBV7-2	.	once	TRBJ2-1	TGTGCCAGCAGCCCGAGGGCCGGTGAGCAGTTCTTC	CASSPRAGEQFF
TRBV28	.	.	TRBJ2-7	TGTGCCAGCAGTTTGGTGTCCGGGGACGAGCAGTACTTC	CASSLVSGDEQYF
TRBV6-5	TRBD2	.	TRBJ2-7	TGTGCCAGCAGTTGGGACGGGGGGGAGCAGTACTTC	CASSWDGGEQYF
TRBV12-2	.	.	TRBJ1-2	TGTGCAAGTCGTTGGGACAGGGCTAAGGGCTACACCTTC	CASRWDRAKGYTF
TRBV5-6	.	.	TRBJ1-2	TGTGCCAGCAGCTTAGGGGTCTATGGCTACACCTTC	CASSLGVYGYTF
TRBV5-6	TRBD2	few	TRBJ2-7	TGTGCCAGCAGCTCTGGACTAGCGGGGTCTTACGAGCAGTACTTC	CASSSGLAGSYEQYF
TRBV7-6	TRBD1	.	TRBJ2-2	TGTGCCAGCAGCCTGGACAGGGCGAACACCGGGGAGCTGTTTTTT	CASSLDRANTGELFF
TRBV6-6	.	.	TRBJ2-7	TGTGCCAGCAACCCACAGGGGACTGACAACGAGCAGTACTTT	CASNPQGTDNEQYF
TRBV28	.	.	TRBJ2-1	TGTGCCAGCAGTTTCAAACTACTAGTTGATGAGCAGTTCTTC	CASSFKLLVDEQFF
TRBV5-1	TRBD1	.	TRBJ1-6	TGCGCCAGCAGCGACGGGACAGGGCCATCACCCCTCCACTTT	CASSDGTGPSPLHF
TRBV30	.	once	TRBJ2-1	TGTGCCTGGAGAAGGAGTCGGGGGAAGTACAATGAGCAGTTCTTC	CAWRRSRGKYNEQFF
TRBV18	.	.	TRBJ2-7	TGTGCCAGCTCAATCCTGTCCTACGAGCAGTACTTC	CASSILSYEQYF
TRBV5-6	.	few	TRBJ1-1	TGTGCCAGCATTCCATCCAGGGGAGACACTGAAGCTTTCTTT	CASIPSRGDTEAFF
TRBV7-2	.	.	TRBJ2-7	TGTGCCAGCAGCTGGGGGACTGGCTCCTACGAGCAGTACTTC	CASSWGTGSYEQYF
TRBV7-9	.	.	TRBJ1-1	TGTGCCAGCAGCTCAGGGAGGGTCACTGAAGCTTTCTTT	CASSSGRVTEAFF
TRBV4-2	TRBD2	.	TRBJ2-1	TGTGCCAGCAGCCAAGGGGGACTAGCGGACGTGGGGTTCAATGAGCAGTTCTTC	CASSQGGLADVGFNEQFF
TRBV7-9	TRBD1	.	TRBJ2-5	TGTGCCAGCAGTTTTCAGGGGGCCGAGACCCAGTACTTC	CASSFQGAETQYF
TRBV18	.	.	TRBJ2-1	TGTGCCAGCTCCCCGAACACAAATTACAATGAGCAGTTCTTC	CASSPNTNYNEQFF
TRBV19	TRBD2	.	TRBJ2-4	TGTGCCAGTAGTTTTTCGGGGGGTAGCGGGTTAAACATTCAGTACTTC	CASSFSGGSGLNIQYF
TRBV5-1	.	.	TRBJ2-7	TGCGCCAGCAGCTTGTCTGGGGCCTCCTACGAGCAGTACTTC	CASSLSGASYEQYF
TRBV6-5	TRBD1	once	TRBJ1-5	TGTGCCAGCACTCCCGGGACAGGGATTCAGCCCCAGCATTTT	CASTPGTGIQPQHF
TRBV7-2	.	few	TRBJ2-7	TGTGCCAGCAGCTTAGCGGGCAGGGTCGAGCAGTACTTC	CASSLAGRVEQYF
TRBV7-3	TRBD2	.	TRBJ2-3	TGTGCCAGCAGCTACGGTCGAGCGGGAGGGGTAAGCACAGATACGCAGTATTTT	CASSYGRAGGVSTDTQYF
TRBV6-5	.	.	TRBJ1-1	TGTGCCAGCAGTGGGCAAGTTGGGACTGAAGCTTTCTTT	CASSGQVGTEAFF